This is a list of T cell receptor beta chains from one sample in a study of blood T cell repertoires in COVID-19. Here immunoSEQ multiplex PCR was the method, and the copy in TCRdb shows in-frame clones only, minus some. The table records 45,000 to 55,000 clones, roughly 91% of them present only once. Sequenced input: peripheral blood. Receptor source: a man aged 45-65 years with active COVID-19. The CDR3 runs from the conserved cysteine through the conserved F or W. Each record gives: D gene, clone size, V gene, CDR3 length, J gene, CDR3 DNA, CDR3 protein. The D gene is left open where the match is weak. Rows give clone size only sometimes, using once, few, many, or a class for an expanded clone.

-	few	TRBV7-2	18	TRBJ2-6	TGTGCCAGCAGCCCCCGGGCGGGGCTTATCTCTGGGGCCAACGTCCTGACTTTC	CASSPRAGLISGANVLTF
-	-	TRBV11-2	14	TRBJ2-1	TGTGCCAGCAGCCACTCGGGCAGGGTCAATGAGCAGTTCTTC	CASSHSGRVNEQFF
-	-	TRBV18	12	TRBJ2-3	TGTGCCAGCTCACCAGCCGCGGATACGCAGTATTTT	CASSPAADTQYF
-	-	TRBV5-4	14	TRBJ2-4	TGTGCCAGCGGGGTAGGGGCGGATTGGGACATTCAGTACTTC	CASGVGADWDIQYF
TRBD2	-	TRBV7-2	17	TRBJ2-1	TGTGCCAGCAGCTTAGAAACACCGGGACTAGACTACAATGAGCAGTTCTTC	CASSLETPGLDYNEQFF
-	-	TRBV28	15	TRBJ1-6	TGTGCCAGCACCAGGGCGAGCTCCTATAATTCACCCCTCCACTTT	CASTRASSYNSPLHF
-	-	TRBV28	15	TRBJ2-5	TGTGCCAGCAGCCCTTCAGATGGCGGTCCAAGGACCCAGTACTTC	CASSPSDGGPRTQYF
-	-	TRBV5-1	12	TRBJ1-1	TGCGCCAGCAGACCCGACAGGTTTGAAGCTTTCTTT	CASRPDRFEAFF
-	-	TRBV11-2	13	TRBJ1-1	TGTGCCAGCAGCTTAGATTACGGGACAGAAGCTTTCTTT	CASSLDYGTEAFF
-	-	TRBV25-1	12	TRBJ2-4	TGTGCCAGCAGAGTAGGGGGGGACATTCAGTACTTC	CASRVGGDIQYF
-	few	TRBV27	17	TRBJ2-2	TGTGCCAGCAGTACCTCCCGGGGGGCCTTCGTCGGCGGGGAGCTGTTTTTT	CASSTSRGAFVGGELFF
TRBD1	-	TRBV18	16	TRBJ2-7	TGTGCCAGCTCACCCATCTATCCGGGACAGGGGAACGAGCAGTACTTC	CASSPIYPGQGNEQYF
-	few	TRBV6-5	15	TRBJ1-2	TGTGCCAGCAGTTACAGCGGAGGATCCGGCAATGGCTACACCTTC	CASSYSGGSGNGYTF
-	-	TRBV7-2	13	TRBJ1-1	TGTGCCAGCAGCTTTTCACAGAACACTGAAGCTTTCTTT	CASSFSQNTEAFF
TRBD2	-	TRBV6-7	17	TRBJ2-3	TGTGAGGCGGGGCTAGCGGGAGTAGCCACTAGCACAGATACGCAGTATTTT	CEAGLAGVATSTDTQYF
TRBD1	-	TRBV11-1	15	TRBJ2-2	TGTGCCAGCAGCCCTCTCAGGGGGCGAGACGGGGAGCTGTTTTTT	CASSPLRGRDGELFF
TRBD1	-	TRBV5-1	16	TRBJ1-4	TGCGCCAGCAGCTCGGAATCAACAGGGGTGGGGGAAAAACTGTTTTTT	CASSSESTGVGEKLFF
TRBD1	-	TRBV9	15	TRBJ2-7	TGTGCCAGCAGCGTAGATCCGGGACAGGGGAGCGAGCAGTACTTC	CASSVDPGQGSEQYF
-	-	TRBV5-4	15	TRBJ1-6	TGTGCCAGCAGCTTGGAAGTGACACATAATTCACCCCTCCACTTT	CASSLEVTHNSPLHF
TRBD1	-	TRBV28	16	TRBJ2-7	TGTGCCAGCAGTTTACTACGCCAGGGGGCGGGGTACGAGCAGTACTTC	CASSLLRQGAGYEQYF
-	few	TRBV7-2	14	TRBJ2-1	TGTGCCAGCAGCTTAGACCTGGGCTCAGCGAGGGAGTTCTTC	CASSLDLGSAREFF
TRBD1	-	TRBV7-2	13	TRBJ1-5	TGTGCCAGCAGCCCGACGGACAGGGCTCCCCAGCATTTT	CASSPTDRAPQHF
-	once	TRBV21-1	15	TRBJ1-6	TGTGCCAGCAGCCCCCCGAGCTCCTATAATTCACCCCTCCACTTT	CASSPPSSYNSPLHF
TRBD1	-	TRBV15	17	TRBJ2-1	TGTGCCACCAGCAGACCGGGACAGGGTCAGTACCACAATGAGCAGTTCTTC	CATSRPGQGQYHNEQFF
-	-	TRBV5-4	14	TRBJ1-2	TGTGCCAGCAGCCCTGACTCGTCTAACTATGGCTACACCTTC	CASSPDSSNYGYTF
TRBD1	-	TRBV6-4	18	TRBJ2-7	TGTGCCAGCAGTGACCCCCCCGGACAGGGCCCAAAACACTACGAGCAGTACTTC	CASSDPPGQGPKHYEQYF
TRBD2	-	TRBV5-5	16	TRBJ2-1	TGTGCCAGCACCGCATTTAGCGGGAGTAAGTACAATGAGCAGTTCTTC	CASTAFSGSKYNEQFF
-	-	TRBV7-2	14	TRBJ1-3	TGTGCCAGCAGCCGGACAGTCTCTGGAAACACCATATATTTT	CASSRTVSGNTIYF
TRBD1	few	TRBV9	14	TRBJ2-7	TGTGCCAGCAGCGGTGCCGGGACAGGTAACGAGCAGTACTTC	CASSGAGTGNEQYF
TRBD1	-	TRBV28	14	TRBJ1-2	TGTGCCAGCAGTACCGACAGGGGCCTGAGGGGCTACACCTTC	CASSTDRGLRGYTF
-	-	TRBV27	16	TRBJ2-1	TGTGCCAGCAGTTTTGCAGTCAGGGCGGTGTACAATGAGCAGTTCTTC	CASSFAVRAVYNEQFF
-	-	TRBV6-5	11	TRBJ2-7	TGTGCCAGCAGGGACACCTACGAGCAGTACTTC	CASRDTYEQYF
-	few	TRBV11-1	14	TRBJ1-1	TGTGCCAGCAGCTTATCCTTAGGGGCGGATGAAGCTTTCTTT	CASSLSLGADEAFF
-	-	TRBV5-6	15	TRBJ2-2	TGTGCCAGCCGCCGGTCGGGGGTGAACACCGGGGAGCTGTTTTTT	CASRRSGVNTGELFF
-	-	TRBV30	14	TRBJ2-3	TGTGCCTGGAGTGTAGGAAGGGGATCAGATACGCAGTATTTT	CAWSVGRGSDTQYF
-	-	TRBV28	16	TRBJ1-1	TGTGCCAGCAGTCCCCCCCTGGAGGGTGGGAACACTGAAGCTTTCTTT	CASSPPLEGGNTEAFF
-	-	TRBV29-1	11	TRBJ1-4	TGCAGCGTTGAAAGGGGTGAAAAACTGTTTTTT	CSVERGEKLFF
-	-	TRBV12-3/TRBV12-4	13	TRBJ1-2	TGTGCCAGCAGGCTGACCGGGACGGGACTCCACACCTTC	CASRLTGTGLHTF
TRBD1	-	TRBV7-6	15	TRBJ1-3	TGTGCCAGCAGCCAGGGACAGGGGGCTGGAAACACCATATATTTT	CASSQGQGAGNTIYF
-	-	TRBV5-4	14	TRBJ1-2	TGTGCCAGCAGCGGTGGGATTAGGGGCTATGGCTACACCTTC	CASSGGIRGYGYTF
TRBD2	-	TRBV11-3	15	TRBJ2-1	TGTGCCAGCAGACGGACTAGCGGGGGGGGTGAGGAGCAGTTCTTC	CASRRTSGGGEEQFF
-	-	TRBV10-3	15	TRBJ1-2	TGTGCCATCACCCCCGGGGGGGCGGCTAACTATGGCTACACCTTC	CAITPGGAANYGYTF
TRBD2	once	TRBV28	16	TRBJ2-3	TGTGCCAGCAGTTCTCCCGGGACTAGCGGTCATAATACGCAGTATTTT	CASSSPGTSGHNTQYF
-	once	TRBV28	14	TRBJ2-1	TGTGCCAGCAGTTTGGCTAGCTCCTACAATGAGCAGTTCTTC	CASSLASSYNEQFF
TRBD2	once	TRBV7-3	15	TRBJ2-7	TGTGCCAGCAGCCCGACAGCGGGAGCCACCTACGAGCAGTACTTC	CASSPTAGATYEQYF
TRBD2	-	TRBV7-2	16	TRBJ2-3	TGTGCCAGCAGCTTACAAGCGGGGGGGGGCACAGATACGCAGTATTTT	CASSLQAGGGTDTQYF
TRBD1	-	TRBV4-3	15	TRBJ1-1	TGCGCCAGCAGCCAAAGATTCAGGGGGGACACTGAAGCTTTCTTT	CASSQRFRGDTEAFF
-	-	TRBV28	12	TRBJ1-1	TGTGCCAGCAGTCCCGGGGGGAGTGAAGCTTTCTTT	CASSPGGSEAFF
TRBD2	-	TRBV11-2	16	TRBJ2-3	TGTGCCAGCAGCTTGATAGGCGGGGGACTCACAGATACGCAGTATTTT	CASSLIGGGLTDTQYF
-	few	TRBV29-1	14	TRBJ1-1	TGCAGCGTTGTCCCGGGTTCGGGTCGTCCTGAAGCTTTCTTT	CSVVPGSGRPEAFF